This entry lists 25 T cell receptor beta chains sequenced from one sample in a study of T cells in Graves' hyperthyroidism and ophthalmopathy. Amplification yielded TCR beta CDR3 regions, with RNA transcripts as the source. HTBI primers were used for first-round RT-PCR of the TCR CDR3. In TCRdb, the multiplex PCR reads were re-called with MiXCR into one record per CDR3 protein. The sample lists about 640,000 distinct CDR3 sequences, roughly 15% occurring once. The material sequenced was blood. The receptors stem from a woman aged 45-65 years with Graves' ophthalmopathy.

This clonotype was counted at least ten times. This chain links TRBV10-3 with TRBJ1-6; possible D gene TRBD1, 6 bases. Germline assignment: CDR1 ENHRY and CDR2 SYGVKD. The V gene lost 7 bases and the J gene lost 5 bases, with 9 bases spanning the gap. The CDR3 contains 13 residues. The CDR3 reads CAITGGDNSPLHF. CDR3 nucleotide sequence: TGTGCCATCACTGGGGGCGATAATTCACCCCTCCACTTT.

In this sample, this clonotype turned up many times. The genes are TRBV7-9 and TRBJ1-1; 10 bases match TRBD1. CDR1 and CDR2 (germline): SEHNR, FQNEAQ (reference sequence). V trimming: 5 bases; J trimming: 4 bases; junction bases outside the gene matches: 4. The CDR3 sequence is 14 residues long. CDR3 coding DNA: TGTGCCAGCAGCGACAGGGGGCTGAGCACTGAAGCTTTCTTT. This codes for CASSDRGLSTEAFF.

This clonotype was counted at least ten times. The chain joins TRBV28 to TRBJ2-7, with TRBD1 identical over 8 bases. This CDR3 has 15 residues. Germline values: CDR1 MDHEN, CDR2 SYDVKM. The V gene end was trimmed by 5 bases and the J gene end by 5 bases; junction bases not matched to a gene: 11. Here the CDR3 reads CASSSSVDRVNEQYF. DNA of the CDR3: TGTGCCAGCAGTAGTAGTGTGGACAGGGTGAACGAGCAGTACTTC.

The rearrangement links TRBV5-6 to TRBJ1-1; 8 bases match TRBD1. The ends lost 0 bases at V and 6 bases at J; junction bases unmatched: 7. The V gene's germline CDR1 is SGHDT and CDR2 YYEEEE. This CDR3 has 15 amino acids. The CDR3 DNA follows: TGTGCCAGCAGCTTGGGGACAGGGACAAACTCTGAAGCTTTCTTT. Translated, it gives CASSLGTGTNSEAFF. The full variable domain, in which reference TRBV5-6 and TRBJ1-1 provide the parts outside the CDR3, is DAGVTQSPTHLIKTRGQQVTLRCSPKSGHDTVSWYQQALGQGPQFIFQYYEEEERQRGNFPDRFSGHQFPNYSSELNVNALLLGDSALYLCASSLGTGTNSEAFFGQGTRLTVV.

This clonotype was picked up many times. This chain connects TRBV11-3 to TRBJ1-2; 8 bases align to TRBD1. This CDR3 contains 14 residues. From germline, CDR1 is SGHNT and CDR2 YENEEA. V lost 4 bases and J lost 5; bases outside the gene matches: 6. The CDR3 sequence is CASSYGQGLYGYTF. CDR3 bases: TGTGCCAGCAGCTACGGACAGGGCCTATATGGCTACACCTTC.

In this sample, this clonotype turned up many times. The rearrangement links TRBV19 to TRBJ2-2, with D possibly TRBD1 on 6 matching bases. This CDR3 spans 16 amino acids. V was shortened by 6 bases and J by 4 bases, with 18 bases between the two germline ends. CDR1 is LNHDA, CDR2 SQIVND, per germline (reference sequence). The CDR3 protein is CASRIGRGVVTGELFF. As DNA, the CDR3 is TGTGCCAGTAGAATCGGCAGGGGAGTGGTCACCGGGGAGCTGTTTTTT.

This clonotype has ten or more counts. This chain links TRBV15 with TRBJ1-1, with a tentative D call TRBD1 (5 bases). Germline lookup yields CDR1 LNHNV and CDR2 YYDKDF (reference sequence). V lost 0 bases and J lost 2, with 13 bases in between. The CDR3 spans 16 residues. CDR3 residues: CATSRDSPDINTEAFF. The DNA for the CDR3 is TGTGCCACCAGCAGAGATTCCCCGGACATTAACACTGAAGCTTTCTTT.

This clonotype was recorded many times. The CDR3 sequence is CASSNSRVSGYEQYF. CDR3 bases: TGTGCCAGCAGCAACTCAAGGGTTAGCGGGTACGAGCAGTACTTC. The genes are TRBV7-6 and TRBJ2-7; 7 positions agree with TRBD2. This CDR3 has 15 residues. Germline CDR1 and CDR2: SGHVS and FNYEAQ. The V gene end was trimmed by 5 bases and the J gene end by 4 bases; junction bases not matched to a gene: 11.

For this clonotype: One base away lies a much larger clone, so this may be a sequencing read error. This chain links TRBV7-7 with TRBJ2-5; 11 bases match TRBD2. From germline, CDR1 is SSHAT and CDR2 FNYEAQ (reference sequence). CDR3 length: 16 residues. The CDR3 DNA follows: TGTGCTAGCAGCCCCAATAGCGGGAGGGCGGAAGAGACCCAGTACTTC. This translates into CASSPNSGRAEETQYF.

This chain links TRBV3-1 with TRBJ2-1; TRBD1 matches at 7 bases. This CDR3 is built from 16 residues. Germline V gives CDR1 LGHDT, CDR2 YNNKEL (reference sequence). The ends lost 5 bases at V and 0 bases at J; junction bases unmatched: 7. The CDR3 protein is CASSVGGPSSYNEQFF. In nucleotides, the CDR3 is TGTGCCAGCAGCGTAGGGGGCCCCAGCTCCTACAATGAGCAGTTCTTC.

The chain has TRBV30 and TRBJ2-2, with a weak D call TRBD2 (6 bases). This CDR3 spans 14 amino acids. Germline lookup yields CDR1 GTSNPN and CDR2 SVGIG (reference sequence). V lost 8 bases and J 3 bases, leaving 16 bases between the germline ends. CDR3: CAGGTASYTGELFF. CDR3 sequence (DNA): TGTGCCGGGGGGACGGCATCTTACACCGGGGAGCTGTTTTTT.

The sample holds many counts of this clonotype. This sequence joins TRBV3-1 and TRBJ2-5; TRBD1 matches at 7 bases. Germline CDR1 is LGHDT and CDR2 is YNNKEL (reference sequence). The CDR3 runs to 15 residues. Trimming cost V 5 bases and J 0 bases; bases outside gene matches: 6. This chain's CDR3 is CASSSLDRNQETQYF. CDR3 DNA sequence: TGTGCCAGCAGCTCCTTGGACAGGAACCAAGAGACCCAGTACTTC.

This clonotype was recorded at least ten times. The rearrangement joins TRBV11-2 to TRBJ2-1, with 13 bases aligning to TRBD2. The CDR3 has 14 amino acids. Germline CDR1 and CDR2: SGHAT and FQNNGV. Trimming cost V 5 bases and J 8 bases; bases outside gene matches: 3. CDR3 in DNA: TGTGCCAGCAGCAATGGACTAGCGGGAGATGAGCAGTTCTTC. Its translation: CASSNGLAGDEQFF.

This clonotype was seen ten or more times. A much bigger clone sits one base away, suggesting this may be a read error. The chain recombines TRBV20-1 with TRBJ2-1; TRBD2 matches 10 bases. CDR3 length equals 18 residues. CDR1 and CDR2 (germline): DFQATT, SNEGSKA (reference sequence). Unmatched junction bases numbered 14, after V lost 0 bases and J lost 6 bases. CDR3 DNA sequence: TGCAGTGCTAGAGATAACAGTCGGGGGACTAGCGTGCGCAATGAGCAGTTCTTC. The encoded protein is CSARDNSRGTSVRNEQFF.

This clonotype was seen many times. J is TRBJ2-2 and V is TRBV20-1; D remains ambiguous. The CDR3 has 13 amino acids. The ends were cut back, 3 bases at V and 7 bases at J, with 12 bases in the middle. From germline, CDR1 is DFQATT and CDR2 SNEGSKA (reference sequence). CDR3: CSARPDFDGELFF. CDR3 nucleotides: TGCAGTGCTAGGCCAGATTTTGACGGGGAGCTGTTTTTT.

This rearrangement joins TRBV20-1 to TRBJ2-7, with D uncertain. V dropped 5 bases and J dropped 3 bases, with 8 bases sitting between them. There are 11 residues in the CDR3. Germline lookup yields CDR1 DFQATT and CDR2 SNEGSKA (reference sequence). CDR3 nucleotide sequence: TGCAGTGCTGAGGAGTACTACGAGCAGTACTTC. Its protein product is CSAEEYYEQYF.

The table lists this clonotype with many counts. V usage is TRBV11-2 and J usage is TRBJ1-1, with D hard to call. Trimming pared 2 bases from V and 5 bases from J, leaving 15 bases between. Germline CDR1 is SGHAT and CDR2 is FQNNGV. CDR3 length: 15 residues. CDR3: CASSLNFGLSTEAFF. The CDR3 DNA is TGTGCCAGCAGCTTAAATTTCGGTTTAAGTACTGAAGCTTTCTTT.

This clonotype was recorded many times. The CDR3, as DNA: TGCGCCAGCAGCCAAGCTCCCGGACAGGGTACCGGGGAGCTGTTTTTT. This gives the protein CASSQAPGQGTGELFF. The rearrangement joins TRBV4-1 to TRBJ2-2; 8 bases map to TRBD1. V shed 1 base, J shed 5 bases, and the junction held 6 bases outside the gene matches. The CDR3 runs to 16 residues. Germline assignment: CDR1 MGHRA and CDR2 YSYEKL.

This clonotype occurred many times. The CDR3 DNA reads as TGTGCCACCAGTGATGCGGACAGCTACTATGGCTACACCTTC. This sequence encodes CATSDADSYYGYTF. The chain links TRBV24-1 to TRBJ1-2; possible D gene TRBD1, 6 bases. V lost 3 bases to trimming and J lost 3 bases, with 10 bases between them. Germline V gene sequence: CDR1 KGHDR, CDR2 SFDVKD. The CDR3 loop spans 14 amino acids.

This clonotype occurred many times. The V and J genes are TRBV20-1 and TRBJ2-1; possibly TRBD1 or TRBD2 for D (5 bases each). The CDR3 has 16 residues. Trimming shortened V by 6 bases and J by 2 bases, and 20 bases separated the two germline ends. Per germline, CDR1 DFQATT and CDR2 SNEGSKA (reference sequence). The chain's CDR3 is CSATTTGTPPYNEQFF. DNA for the CDR3: TGCAGTGCAACTACCACCGGGACGCCACCCTACAATGAGCAGTTCTTC.

There are many counts of this clonotype. The rearrangement joins TRBV27 to TRBJ2-3; 12 bases align to TRBD2. V was pared by 5 bases and J by 0 bases, with 6 bases of the junction left unmatched. In germline, CDR1 is MNHEY, CDR2 SMNVEV (reference sequence). This CDR3 region has 17 residues. CDR3: CASSPPGLAGSTDTQYF. Here the CDR3 DNA reads TGTGCCAGCAGTCCCCCAGGACTAGCGGGAAGCACAGATACGCAGTATTTT.

This clonotype showed up many times. V usage is TRBV20-1 and J usage is TRBJ1-4; TRBD1 matches at 7 bases. V lost 6 bases to trimming and J lost 6 bases; unmatched junction nucleotides: 10. This CDR3 contains 14 residues. CDR1 and CDR2 (germline): DFQATT, SNEGSKA (reference sequence). The CDR3, as DNA: TGCAGTGCACGGAGGGACAGCGACTATGAAAAACTGTTTTTT. It encodes CSARRDSDYEKLFF.

This clonotype was seen many times. This chain links TRBV5-8 with TRBJ1-5; a possible D gene is TRBD1 (6 bases). Trimming left V 2 bases short and J 0 bases short, with 9 bases between. Germline V gene sequence: CDR1 SGHTS, CDR2 YDEGEE. The CDR3 sequence is 15 residues long. The CDR3 nucleotides read TGTGCCAGCAGCTTCAGGGGTTATAGCAATCAGCCCCAGCATTTT. Translating it yields CASSFRGYSNQPQHF. The full variable domain, completed using reference TRBV5-8 and TRBJ1-5, is EAGVTQSPTHLIKTRGQQATLRCSPISGHTSVYWYQQALGLGLQFLLWYDEGEERNRGNFPPRFSGRQFPNYSSELNVNALELEDSALYLCASSFRGYSNQPQHFGDGTRLSIL.

This clonotype was seen a few times. The CDR3 DNA follows: TGTGCCAGCATTTCAGGGAAAAACACTGAAGCTTTCTTT. Residues: CASISGKNTEAFF. The J gene is TRBJ1-1, the V gene TRBV12-3 or TRBV12-4, with D perhaps TRBD1 (5 bases). The CDR3 totals 13 residues. V dropped 7 bases and J dropped 2 bases, with 11 bases sitting between them.

V gene TRBV29-1 combines with J gene TRBJ2-7, with 7 bases aligning to TRBD1. V lost 6 bases and J lost 3; bases outside the gene matches: 8. This CDR3 is built from 13 residues. Germline CDR1 is SQVTM and CDR2 is ANQGSEA. The CDR3 reads CSVRTGVGYEQYF. The CDR3 DNA reads as TGCAGCGTCAGAACAGGGGTCGGCTACGAGCAGTACTTC.